This T cell receptor (beta chain) is from a study of cytomegalovirus exposure and HLA in healthy donors. Donors sampled were nominally healthy, though unrecorded immune exposures were likely. Findings and caveats of the study: A link between a missense DCLRE1C variant and TCR beta V- and J-gene trimming emerged from a later analysis. Compared with the roughly 730-donor mean, an Asian-associated ancestry cluster reportedly had fewer N-insertions, according to a later analysis.

This clone was seen only a few times. Its antigen is not known. From germline, CDR1 is MNHEY and CDR2 SVGAGI. The V gene lost 9 bases and the J gene lost 4 bases, with 6 bases spanning the gap. This CDR3 comprises 10 residues. A multiplex PCR was run with 60 Vbeta primers and 13 Jbeta primers. Some clones are missing from TCRdb's copy, which holds only in-frame ones; the method was immunoSEQ multiplex PCR. Among about 170,000 clones, roughly 60% were seen once, and the ten largest hold about 2.9%. The chain is built from TRBV6-5 and TRBJ2-5; D is undetermined. This clonotype originated in a man aged 35 to 55 in good health and CMV-seronegative. What was sequenced was PBMCs. CDR3 region: CASRLETQYF. In DNA, the CDR3 is TGTGCCAGTCGACTAGAGACCCAGTACTTC.